The rows below give T cell receptor beta chains drawn from one sample of a study of human T cells and chemical hapten exposure. A single record per CDR3 protein comes from TCRdb applying MiXCR to the RACE reads. Of approximately 84,000 distinct CDR3 sequences in the sample, under 10% were seen once. The sequencing input was whole blood. All receptors derive from a male donor in good health. Some clones in this sample may be carry-over from other donors' samples. Both conserved end residues are part of each CDR3. The D gene is left open where the match is weak. Not every row has a clone size; where given, it reads once, few, many or a size class.

j_call d_call clone_size v_call cdr3_nt cdr3_aa
TRBJ2-1 . . TRBV4-2 TGTGCCAGCAGCCAAGCCGGGGCACCTTACAATGAGCAGTTCTTC CASSQAGAPYNEQFF
TRBJ1-1 . few TRBV21-1 TGTGCCAGCAGCAAAGGAACCGGGCCGTGCACTGAAGCTTTCTTT CASSKGTGPCTEAFF
TRBJ2-3 TRBD2 . TRBV30 TGTGCCTGGAGTTTGACTAGCGCCCGCACAGATACGCAGTATTTT CAWSLTSARTDTQYF
TRBJ1-6 . . TRBV27 TGTGCCAGCAGTTTCGGCCGGATTAATTCACCCCTCCACTTT CASSFGRINSPLHF
TRBJ1-5 . . TRBV28 TGTGCCAGCAGTTTAGAAGGGGCCCCGGGGGGTCAGCCCCAGCATTTT CASSLEGAPGGQPQHF
TRBJ2-3 . many TRBV21-1 TGTGCCAGCAGCAAAGAAGTTCGCCGGGGTCGAGATACGCAGTATTTT CASSKEVRRGRDTQYF
TRBJ2-3 . few TRBV5-1 TGCGCCAGCAGCTTGGAGGCCATCACAGATACGCAGTATTTT CASSLEAITDTQYF
TRBJ2-7 . . TRBV7-8 TGTGCCAGCAGCTTAAGTCTGACAGTCTACGAGCAGTACTTC CASSLSLTVYEQYF
TRBJ1-4 TRBD1 . TRBV4-2 TGTGCCAGCAGCCAAGAGCAGGGGGCTGGTGAAAAACTGTTTTTT CASSQEQGAGEKLFF
TRBJ2-3 TRBD2 . TRBV20-1 TGCAGTGCCTCCCCGGTTTCAGCGGGGGGCACAGATACGCAGTATTTT CSASPVSAGGTDTQYF
TRBJ1-1 . many TRBV29-1 TGCAGCGTTGAGGCCTATAGGGTGAACACTGAAGCTTTCTTT CSVEAYRVNTEAFF
TRBJ1-5 TRBD1 few TRBV9 TGTGCCAGCAGCGCCGGGACAGCTGGTCAGCCCCAGCATTTT CASSAGTAGQPQHF
TRBJ2-7 . many TRBV6-5 TGTGCCAGCAGGACCTTTTTCGAGTTTAACGAGCAGTACTTC CASRTFFEFNEQYF
TRBJ2-7 . few TRBV20-1 TGCAGTGCTAGAGGGGGGCGGTCCTACGAGCAGTACTTC CSARGGRSYEQYF
TRBJ2-1 . . TRBV6-2/TRBV6-3 TGTGCCAGCAGTTACATGAGACTGGGGGCTAATGAGCAGTTCTTC CASSYMRLGANEQFF
TRBJ2-3 TRBD2 . TRBV7-9 TGTGCCAGCAGCCCTAGCCATGTTAGCGGGAGGAAGGCAGATACGCAGTATTTT CASSPSHVSGRKADTQYF
TRBJ2-7 . . TRBV5-1 TGCGCCAGCAGCTTGGCTCCCAGGGTCTCCTACGAGCAGTACTTC CASSLAPRVSYEQYF
TRBJ1-2 . . TRBV12-3/TRBV12-4 TGTGCCAGCAGTTTCAGTCTGGATGGCTACACCTTC CASSFSLDGYTF
TRBJ2-3 TRBD2 many TRBV5-1 TGCGCCAGCTATCTAGCGGGAGAGGGGTCAGATACGCAGTATTTT CASYLAGEGSDTQYF
TRBJ2-1 . few TRBV10-2 TGCGCCAGCAGTGTCGGACTAAACAATGAGCAGTTCTTC CASSVGLNNEQFF
TRBJ1-6 . . TRBV6-2/TRBV6-3 TGTGCCAGCAGTTACATCGGGAATTCACCCCTCCACTTT CASSYIGNSPLHF
TRBJ2-3 TRBD2 few TRBV11-2 TGTGCCAGCAGCTTAGAAATTGCGGGAGGAGATACGCAGTATTTT CASSLEIAGGDTQYF
TRBJ1-5 TRBD1 many TRBV19 TGTGCCAGTAGTAGGACCCAGGGGGATCAGCCCCAGCATTTT CASSRTQGDQPQHF
TRBJ2-1 . . TRBV10-3 TGTGCCATCAGTGAAGGGGGATTAGCCAATGAGCAGTTCTTC CAISEGGLANEQFF
TRBJ2-4 TRBD1 few TRBV6-6 TGTGCCAGCAGTACCCGGACAGGGCGAGACATTCAGTACTTC CASSTRTGRDIQYF
TRBJ1-6 . many TRBV20-1 TGCAGTGCTAGGTTTACAGGGAAATCCCTCCACTTT CSARFTGKSLHF
TRBJ2-6 . few TRBV3-1 TGTGCCAGCAGCCAAGATGGGACAAAATCTGGGGCCAACGTCCTGACTTTC CASSQDGTKSGANVLTF
TRBJ2-1 TRBD2 . TRBV10-2 TGCGCCAGCAGGGGGGGGGCGCAGCGGGAGAGCTCCTACAATGAGCAGTTCTTC CASRGGAQRESSYNEQFF
TRBJ2-3 . . TRBV12-3/TRBV12-4 TGTGCCAGCAGTCCTGACTCGGGCACAGATACGCAGTATTTT CASSPDSGTDTQYF
TRBJ2-7 TRBD2 few TRBV7-2 TGTGCCAGCAGCTTAGATGCTAGCGGGATTGATGAGCAGTACTTC CASSLDASGIDEQYF
TRBJ2-7 TRBD1 . TRBV7-9 TGTGCCAGCAACGGACAGGGCTCCTCTGAGCAGTACTTC CASNGQGSSEQYF
TRBJ2-3 TRBD2 many TRBV5-1 TGCGCCAGCAGCGATAGCGGGGCCACAGATACGCAGTATTTT CASSDSGATDTQYF
TRBJ1-1 . many TRBV28 TGTGCCAGCAGGACCCCGAACACTGAAGCTTTCTTT CASRTPNTEAFF
TRBJ2-3 . few TRBV5-1 TGCGCCAGCAGCTTGGTCGGGGTCAGTACGAATACGCAGTATTTT CASSLVGVSTNTQYF
TRBJ2-4 . few TRBV4-1 TGCGCCAGCAGCCAGGTATCGGCAGTTCTAGCCAAAAACATTCAGTACTTC CASSQVSAVLAKNIQYF
TRBJ2-3 TRBD2 . TRBV10-3 TGTGCCATCAGTGAGTCGGCGGGAGCCCGAATGGGGACAGATACGCAGTATTTT CAISESAGARMGTDTQYF
TRBJ2-1 TRBD1 many TRBV5-1 TGCGCCAGCAGCCCGGACAGGGGAGACAATGAGCAGTTCTTC CASSPDRGDNEQFF
TRBJ1-3 . many TRBV6-2/TRBV6-3 TGTGCCAGCAGTTACTCTGGAAACACCATATATTTT CASSYSGNTIYF
TRBJ1-5 . few TRBV4-3 TGCGCCAGCAGCCAAGAATGGGGGGACGGGCAGCCCCAGCATTTT CASSQEWGDGQPQHF
TRBJ2-7 . few TRBV5-1 TGCGCCAGCAGCTCCGAGGGGTACCAGGCCTACGAGCAGTACTTC CASSSEGYQAYEQYF
TRBJ2-7 . few TRBV11-2 TGTGCCAGCAGCCACCCAAATTCCAACGAGCAGTACTTC CASSHPNSNEQYF
TRBJ2-2 TRBD1 . TRBV29-1 TGCAGCGTTGACGCACAGGGGGACACCGGGGAGCTGTTTTTT CSVDAQGDTGELFF
TRBJ2-7 . few TRBV5-4 TGTGCCAGCAGCTTGAACGGGAGAAGCGACGAGCAGTACTTC CASSLNGRSDEQYF
TRBJ2-7 . many TRBV11-2 TGTGCCAGCAGCTTATCCCCGGGAGAGGGGTACTTC CASSLSPGEGYF
TRBJ1-6 . . TRBV5-1 TGCGCCAGCAGCCCCCGGGACACCACCTTTCAATATAATTCACCCCTCCACTTT CASSPRDTTFQYNSPLHF
TRBJ2-7 . . TRBV7-8 TGTGCCAGCAGCCCGCTAGACAGCTACGAGCAGTACTTC CASSPLDSYEQYF
TRBJ2-1 TRBD2 . TRBV6-1 TGTGCCAGCAGTGCGGAGACTAGCGGGGTGAATGAGCAGTTCTTC CASSAETSGVNEQFF
TRBJ2-3 . many TRBV4-2 TGTGCCAGCAGCCAAGGAGGAGGGCCCGGCACAGATACGCAGTATTTT CASSQGGGPGTDTQYF
TRBJ2-1 . many TRBV5-6 TGTGCCAGCAGAAAAACCGGAGGGAGTGAGCAGTTCTTC CASRKTGGSEQFF
TRBJ2-5 TRBD1 few TRBV4-1 TGCGCCAGCAGCCAAGACGGGACAGGCCTCCAAGAGACCCAGTACTTC CASSQDGTGLQETQYF